The clone carrying this T cell receptor (beta chain) was picked up many times. Its matching antigen is unknown. This specimen belongs to a study of Graves' ophthalmopathy and Graves' hyperthyroidism. Researchers took RNA transcripts and amplified TCR beta CDR3 regions from them. HTBI-primed RT-PCR formed the first round, and a multiplex PCR formed the second. TCRdb fed the multiplex PCR reads into MiXCR, producing one record per CDR3 protein. The sample shows hundreds of thousands of distinct CDR3 sequences, about 38% of them seen only once. Trimming left V 1 base short and J 10 bases short, with 18 bases between. CDR3 size: 16 residues. The germline V gene encodes CDR1 SGHKS and CDR2 YYEKEE (reference sequence). Study results and caveats: Blood was where most expanded thyroid clonotypes above 0.001 frequency also turned up. Ophthalmopathy cases were distinguished from stable hyperthyroidism by a 13-signature model, reaching about 90% sensitivity and over 80% specificity.

Sequencing was performed on peripheral blood. This sequence was found in an adult man with Graves' ophthalmopathy. This chain joins TRBV5-5 and TRBJ1-6; D is possibly TRBD1 (6 bases). This CDR3 reads CASSLPTRQVNSPLHF. The CDR3, as DNA: TGTGCCAGCAGCTTGCCGACAAGACAGGTTAACTCACCCCTCCACTTT.